This T cell receptor beta chain was captured by sequencing in a study of OX40 agonist ivuxolimab in advanced cancers. This CDR3 is 15 amino acids long. Germline V gene data show CDR1 as SEHNR and CDR2 as FQNEAQ (reference sequence). The V gene end was trimmed by 3 bases and the J gene end by 0 bases; junction bases not matched to a gene: 2. Study findings and constraints: At 0.1 to 3.0 mg/kg and by week 6, clonal expansion occurred in CD4+ and CD8+ blood T cells.

Autoimmune disease history or systemic immunosuppression barred patients. About this clone: Its antigen is unidentified.

The repertoire was sequenced with immunoSEQ multiplex PCR; TCRdb's copy has only in-frame clones and lacks some. The repertoire holds almost 90,000 clones, with approximately 91% as singletons. This clonotype was obtained from an adult with an advanced solid tumor such as melanoma, head and neck, liver or kidney cancer. This chain links TRBV7-9 with TRBJ2-1; 7 bases fit TRBD2. The sample here was CD4+ or CD8+ T cells sorted from blood, taken in a trial of the OX40 agonist ivuxolimab. The CDR3 sequence: CASSLRESSYNEQFF. CDR3 coding DNA: TGTGCCAGCAGCTTGCGGGAGAGCTCCTACAATGAGCAGTTCTTC.